What follows are 32 T cell receptor beta chains derived from one specimen sequenced in a study of blood T cell repertoires in COVID-19 (TCRdb year 2020). The library was prepared using the immunoSEQ multiplex PCR assay. The table was pulled from immuneACCESS by TCRdb, which kept in-frame rearrangements only. Such tables lose some clones; where checked, under half of the loss comes from unresolved V genes, and the rest has no known cause. The sample profile shows over 150,000 clones; roughly 80% of them were found once. The ten largest account for around 7% of the sample. The sequenced material came from PBMCs or T cells enriched from blood (not recorded which). The source is a man aged 45-65 years who had recovered from COVID-19.

The chain uses TRBV19 and TRBJ1-2; 7 nucleotides line up with TRBD1. Germline V gene lookup returns CDR1 LNHDA and CDR2 SQIVND (reference sequence). The ends lost 5 bases at V and 6 bases at J; junction bases unmatched: 15. CDR3 length: 16 residues. CDR3 nucleotides: TGTGCCAGTAGTCCTCAAATACAGGGGAGAGGGAATGGCTACACCTTC. Its protein is CASSPQIQGRGNGYTF.

This chain links TRBV19 with TRBJ2-1; a possible D gene is TRBD2 (5 bases). The CDR3 covers 17 residues. Looked up from germline, CDR1 is LNHDA and CDR2 is SQIVND (reference sequence). Deletions cut 1 base from V and 0 bases from J, with 13 bases between. Here the CDR3 DNA reads TGTGCCAGTAGTATAGGTACTAGTGCCAGCTCCTACAATGAGCAGTTCTTC. This gives the protein CASSIGTSASSYNEQFF.

In nucleotides, the CDR3 is TGTGCCAGTAGTCCAAGGACAGGGGGGTATGTTTACGAGCAGTACTTC. Translation gives CASSPRTGGYVYEQYF. The V call is TRBV19, the J call TRBJ2-7, with TRBD1 matching 10 bases. Germline-derived CDR1 and CDR2 are LNHDA and SQIVND (reference sequence). The CDR3 loop spans 16 amino acids. Trimming took 5 bases from V and 4 from J; bases not matched to a gene: 11. Drawing the rest from reference TRBV19 and TRBJ2-7, the complete variable domain is DGGITQSPKYLFRKEGQNVTLSCEQNLNHDAMYWYRQDPGQGLRLIYYSQIVNDFQKGDIAEGYSVSREKKESFPLTVTSAQKNPTAFYLCASSPRTGGYVYEQYFGPGTRLTVT.

This rearrangement joins TRBV9 to TRBJ2-5; 10 nucleotides match TRBD2. CDR1 is SGDLS, CDR2 YYNGEE, per germline. The V gene end was trimmed by 1 base and the J gene end by 5 bases; junction bases not matched to a gene: 8. The CDR3 has 16 amino acids. The CDR3 region has the DNA TGTGCCAGCAGCGTACGGTCTAGCGGGGGTTTGGAGACCCAGTACTTC. Translation gives CASSVRSSGGLETQYF.

This sequence joins TRBV27 and TRBJ1-2, with D tentatively TRBD1 (5 bases). CDR1 and CDR2 from the germline V gene are MNHEY and SMNVEV (reference sequence). Trimming took 5 bases from V and 4 from J, leaving 20 bases between them. The CDR3 length is 16 residues. The CDR3, as DNA: TGTGCCAGCAGTGGAGGCCCGGGACGGGAGTCCTATGGCTACACCTTC. Amino acids: CASSGGPGRESYGYTF.

The table lists this clone with many counts. The chain couples TRBV27 to TRBJ1-1; maybe TRBD1 (5 bases). V dropped 3 bases and J dropped 1 base, with 6 bases sitting between them. This CDR3 region has 13 residues. From germline, CDR1 is MNHEY and CDR2 SMNVEV (reference sequence). For the CDR3, the DNA is TGTGCCAGCAGTTTTACAGGGAACACTGAAGCTTTCTTT. Residues: CASSFTGNTEAFF.

The rearrangement joins TRBV29-1 to TRBJ1-1; D is possibly TRBD1 (6 bases). Germline V gene sequence: CDR1 SQVTM, CDR2 ANQGSEA. V gave up 7 bases and J gave up 0 bases, with 9 bases separating them. This CDR3 has 12 residues. CDR3 coding DNA: TGCAGCGCAAACAGGGTGAACACTGAAGCTTTCTTT. Protein: CSANRVNTEAFF.

This clone was observed a single time. This chain joins TRBV18 and TRBJ1-5, with 8 bases aligning to TRBD1. Per germline, CDR1 KGHSH and CDR2 LQKENI. The CDR3 is 13 amino acids. The trim removed 5 bases at V and 8 bases at J, leaving 5 bases unmatched. The CDR3 here is CASSTDRGEPQHF. The CDR3, as DNA: TGTGCCAGCTCAACAGACAGGGGTGAGCCCCAGCATTTT.

This chain joins TRBV5-1 and TRBJ1-2, with D uncertain. CDR1 and CDR2 (germline): SGHRS, YFSETQ. Trimming shortened V by 6 bases and J by 4 bases, and 13 bases separated the two germline ends. The CDR3 is 13 amino acids. DNA for the CDR3: TGCGCCAGCAAGCTCGGTGATTTCTATGGCTACACCTTC. Translating it yields CASKLGDFYGYTF.

V usage is TRBV5-1 and J usage is TRBJ2-7; 8 bases agree with TRBD1. J lost 6 bases, V lost 4 bases, and 12 bases had no gene match. Germline values: CDR1 SGHRS, CDR2 YFSETQ. The length of the CDR3 is 15 residues. CDR3 protein: CASSPWTGPVGEQYF. The DNA for the CDR3 is TGCGCCAGCAGCCCCTGGACAGGGCCAGTGGGCGAGCAGTACTTC.

The chain employs TRBV30 and TRBJ1-4; 7 positions match TRBD1. Germline trimming cut 2 bases from V and 6 bases from J; bases unmatched to any gene: 3. Germline V lookup: CDR1 GTSNPN, CDR2 SVGIG (reference sequence). CDR3 size: 13 residues. The CDR3 reads CAWSKGAYEKLFF. The CDR3 coding sequence is TGTGCCTGGAGTAAGGGGGCTTATGAAAAACTGTTTTTT.

This clone has more than one count but fewer than ten. This rearrangement joins TRBV6-1 to TRBJ2-3; 14 bases are a match to TRBD2. With 3 bases clipped from V and 4 bases from J, the junction kept 0 bases outside the gene matches. The CDR3 runs 15 residues. The germline gives CDR1 MNHNS, CDR2 SASEGT. CDR3 coding DNA: TGTGCCAGCAGTGAGACTAGCGGGGGGGCAGATACGCAGTATTTT. It is translated as CASSETSGGADTQYF.

The chain links TRBV3-1 (or the pseudogene TRBV3-2) to TRBJ1-2; D gene ambiguous. This CDR3 has 14 amino acids. Trimming removed 4 bases at V and 0 bases at J, with 9 bases between. The V gene's germline CDR1 is LGHDT and CDR2 YNNKEL (reference sequence). CDR3 protein: CASSRGVANYGYTF. CDR3 DNA sequence: TGTGCCAGCAGCCGAGGAGTAGCTAACTATGGCTACACCTTC.

The chain is built from TRBV5-1 and TRBJ2-3; D not resolved. Trimming shortened V by 3 bases and J by 0 bases, and 5 bases separated the two germline ends. There are 13 residues in the CDR3. The germline V gene has CDR1 SGHRS and CDR2 YFSETQ. The CDR3 nucleotides read TGCGCCAGCAGCTATTCTAGCACAGATACGCAGTATTTT. This encodes CASSYSSTDTQYF.

The chain carries TRBV6-4 and TRBJ1-6; 7 positions match TRBD1. Trimming removed 6 bases from V and 5 bases from J; junction bases left unmatched: 19. The CDR3 length is 19 residues. Germline loops: CDR1 MRHNA, CDR2 SNTAGT. The CDR3 DNA follows: TGTGCCAGCAGGAAAGGAGGAAGAACCGGGACAGCAAATAATTCACCCCTCCACTTT. Amino acid sequence: CASRKGGRTGTANNSPLHF.

J is TRBJ2-7 and V is TRBV5-4; the match to TRBD1 covers 9 bases. This CDR3 is built from 14 residues. The V and J ends lost 5 bases and 7 bases, in that order; junction bases with no gene match: 10. CDR1 and CDR2 (germline): SGHNT, YYREEE (reference sequence). CDR3 amino acids: CASSSGTGSGEQYF. Here the CDR3 DNA reads TGTGCCAGCAGTTCCGGGACAGGGAGTGGGGAGCAGTACTTC.

The chain couples TRBV7-9 to TRBJ1-2; 9 positions agree with TRBD1. The V segment lost 5 bases and the J segment 6 bases; nucleotides outside the gene matches: 7. The CDR3 is made up of 14 amino acids. Germline V gene sequence: CDR1 SEHNR, CDR2 FQNEAQ (reference sequence). DNA for the CDR3: TGTGCCAGCAGCCTCCAACAGGGGGCGGATGGCTACACCTTC. Amino acids: CASSLQQGADGYTF.

The V gene is TRBV4-1, the J gene TRBJ1-4, with 9 bases lining up with TRBD1. With 5 bases clipped from V and 5 bases from J, the junction kept 6 bases outside the gene matches. The germline V gene has CDR1 MGHRA and CDR2 YSYEKL. The CDR3 covers 15 residues. CDR3 sequence reads: CASSVSGTGNEKLFF. The CDR3 region has the DNA TGCGCCAGCAGCGTCTCCGGGACAGGGAATGAAAAACTGTTTTTT.

This clone was counted a single time. The genes are TRBV11-3 and TRBJ1-4, with a weak D call TRBD1 (6 bases). The CDR3 sequence is 14 residues long. Germline V gene data show CDR1 as SGHNT and CDR2 as YENEEA. Deletions cut 5 bases from V and 8 bases from J, with 15 bases between. CDR3 loop: CASSLGQRTEKLFF. Here the CDR3 DNA reads TGTGCCAGCAGCCTCGGACAGCGGACGGAAAAACTGTTTTTT.

In regard to this clone: This CDR3 is also generated by other DNA sequences in the sample. The rearrangement joins TRBV12-3 or TRBV12-4 to TRBJ1-5; the D is unclear. This CDR3 spans 13 amino acids. Trimming pared 1 base from V and 4 bases from J, leaving 5 bases between. CDR3 loop: CASSLGQNQPQHF. CDR3 DNA sequence: TGTGCCAGCAGTTTAGGACAAAATCAGCCCCAGCATTTT.

Ten or more counts support this clone. This chain connects TRBV18 to TRBJ2-3; D possibly corresponds to TRBD2 (6 bases). Germline CDR1 and CDR2: KGHSH and LQKENI. Between the trimmed V and J ends, which lost 0 bases and 1 base, there was a span of 11 bases. CDR3 length equals 16 residues. The chain's CDR3 is CASSPPLLAGTDTQYF. As DNA, the CDR3 is TGTGCCAGCTCACCACCTTTACTAGCAGGCACAGATACGCAGTATTTT.

The chain links TRBV9 to TRBJ1-1, with a tentative D call TRBD1 (5 bases). The CDR3 totals 15 residues. Trimming cost V 4 bases and J 4 bases, with 17 bases left between them. The germline V gene has CDR1 SGDLS and CDR2 YYNGEE. As DNA, the CDR3 is TGTGCCAGCAGCCGACAGCTAACTCAAGCCACTGAAGCTTTCTTT. It translates to CASSRQLTQATEAFF.

This clone occurred a few times. V and J are TRBV6-5 and TRBJ1-2; 7 nucleotides align to TRBD1. This CDR3 region has 11 residues. J gave up 8 bases and V 9 bases, and 6 bases lay outside the gene matches. Germline assignment: CDR1 MNHEY and CDR2 SVGAGI. The CDR3 sequence is CASSRGQGYTF. Here the CDR3 DNA reads TGTGCCAGTTCAAGGGGGCAGGGCTACACCTTC.

The rearrangement links TRBV3-1 (or the pseudogene TRBV3-2) to TRBJ2-2, with D unresolved. The CDR3 has 17 amino acids. Germline V CDR1 and CDR2: LGHDT, YNNKEL (reference sequence). The V end was cut by 3 bases, the J end by 0 bases, with 14 bases between. The CDR3 spells CASSHRTATANTGELFF. As DNA, the CDR3 is TGTGCCAGCAGCCATAGAACCGCGACTGCGAACACCGGGGAGCTGTTTTTT.

The chain uses TRBV2 and TRBJ1-1; D is uncertain. V lost 6 bases and J 1 base, leaving 6 bases between the germline ends. The CDR3 consists of 12 residues. In germline, CDR1 is SNHLY, CDR2 FYNNEI. The CDR3 nucleotides are TGTGCCAGCAGAGGAGGGAACACTGAAGCTTTCTTT. It encodes CASRGGNTEAFF. Full variable domain (missing parts from reference TRBV2 and TRBJ1-1): EPEVTQTPSHQVTQMGQEVILRCVPISNHLYFYWYRQILGQKVEFLVSFYNNEISEKSEIFDDQFSVERPDGSNFTLKIRSTKLEDSAMYFCASRGGNTEAFFGQGTRLTVV.

This clone was counted between two and nine times. The genes are TRBV2 and TRBJ2-3, with a weak D call TRBD2 (7 bases). V lost 1 base and J 2 bases, leaving 13 bases between the germline ends. The CDR3 sequence is 16 residues long. CDR1 and CDR2 (germline): SNHLY, FYNNEI. As DNA, the CDR3 is TGTGCCAGCAGTGAAGGGGCGGGGGCCCCCACAGATACGCAGTATTTT. This gives the protein CASSEGAGAPTDTQYF.

The V gene is TRBV28, the J gene TRBJ1-3; D is ambiguous. The CDR3 spans 15 residues. V lost 5 bases and J lost 3, with 14 bases in between. Per the germline V gene, CDR1 is MDHEN and CDR2 is SYDVKM. Here the CDR3 reads CASSVIGRSGNTIYF. The CDR3 DNA sequence: TGTGCCAGCAGTGTCATTGGAAGGAGTGGAAACACCATATATTTT.

V gene TRBV2 combines with J gene TRBJ1-5, with D perhaps matching TRBD1 (5 bases). The CDR3 is made up of 15 amino acids. The germline gives CDR1 SNHLY, CDR2 FYNNEI. V gave up 5 bases and J gave up 6 bases, with 17 bases separating them. CDR3 sequence: CASSKRQLNGQPQHF. In DNA, the CDR3 is TGTGCCAGCAGTAAAAGACAGCTGAATGGTCAGCCCCAGCATTTT.

The count of this clone is one. The chain links TRBV7-9 to TRBJ2-3; D gene uncertain. The CDR3 is 13 residues long. The germline CDR1 and CDR2 sequences are SEHNR and FQNEAQ (reference sequence). V was cut by 2 bases and J by 4 bases, with 7 bases left in between. As DNA, the CDR3 is TGTGCCAGCAGCTTACCTCTCTCAGATACGCAGTATTTT. Translated: CASSLPLSDTQYF. The full variable domain, in which reference TRBV7-9 and TRBJ2-3 provide the parts outside the CDR3, is DTGVSQNPRHKITKRGQNVTFRCDPISEHNRLYWYRQTLGQGPEFLTYFQNEAQLEKSRLLSDRFSAERPKGSFSTLEIQRTEQGDSAMYLCASSLPLSDTQYFGPGTRLTVL.

The genes are TRBV5-1 and TRBJ1-4, with TRBD1 matching 7 bases. Trimming took 0 bases from V and 0 from J; bases not matched to a gene: 8. Germline CDR1 reads SGHRS; CDR2 reads YFSETQ. The length of the CDR3 is 18 residues. CDR3 sequence (DNA): TGCGCCAGCAGCTTGGGGGAACAGGGGATCGCAACTAATGAAAAACTGTTTTTT. This gives the protein CASSLGEQGIATNEKLFF. The full variable domain, with the rest looked up from reference TRBV5-1 and TRBJ1-4, is KAGVTQTPRYLIKTRGQQVTLSCSPISGHRSVSWYQQTPGQGLQFLFEYFSETQRNKGNFPGRFSGRQFSNSRSEMNVSTLELGDSALYLCASSLGEQGIATNEKLFFGSGTQLSVL.

The chain carries TRBV7-9 and TRBJ1-4; TRBD1 matches 8 bases. The CDR3 has 15 residues. The J segment lost 5 bases and the V segment lost 8 bases, leaving 10 bases of the junction unmatched. Germline values: CDR1 SEHNR, CDR2 FQNEAQ (reference sequence). CDR3 sequence: CASRQPGTGNEKLFF. CDR3 sequence (DNA): TGTGCCAGCCGCCAGCCCGGGACAGGAAATGAAAAACTGTTTTTT.

This sequence joins TRBV18 and TRBJ2-7; D is possibly TRBD1 (5 bases). This CDR3 has 14 residues. With 1 base removed from V and 4 bases from J, the gap between germline ends came to 11 bases. From germline, CDR1 is KGHSH and CDR2 LQKENI. The CDR3 reads CASSPLVGAYEQYF. As DNA, the CDR3 is TGTGCCAGCTCACCACTAGTTGGGGCTTACGAGCAGTACTTC.